Below, 12 T cell receptor beta chains from the same sample are listed, as sequenced in a study of blood T cells in healthy people across ages. Then a second PCR, running roughly 7 to 11 cycles, was carried out with a sample-barcoded 5' primer and a J-beta primer mix. TCRdb processed the 5' RACE reads anew with MiXCR; each CDR3 protein has one entry. The sample consists of fewer than 800,000 distinct CDR3 sequences, around 21% of them appearing once. Sequencing was performed on blood. The receptors originated from a man aged 65-85 years in good health.

This clonotype was recorded a few times. This chain connects TRBV27 to TRBJ2-6; D not certain. This CDR3 has 17 amino acids. From germline, CDR1 is MNHEY and CDR2 SMNVEV (reference sequence). V was pared by 5 bases and J by 0 bases, with 14 bases between. The CDR3 DNA reads TGTGCCAGCAGTCGACAACCTCCTAGCTCTGGGGCCAACGTCCTGACTTTC. It encodes CASSRQPPSSGANVLTF.

The rearrangement uses TRBV20-1 and TRBJ2-5; TRBD2 is a possible D gene (6 bases). Judging by the DNA end, TRBJ2-1 fits better; the J call may be wrong. This CDR3 spans 17 amino acids. Per the germline V gene, CDR1 is DFQATT and CDR2 is SNEGSKA (reference sequence). CDR3 region: CSARTSLGSEGIHEQFF. Written as DNA, the CDR3 is TGCAGTGCTAGGACCTCTCTCGGGAGTGAAGGTATCCATGAGCAGTTCTTC.

This chain links TRBV9 with TRBJ2-1, with 11 nucleotides matching TRBD2. In germline, CDR1 is SGDLS, CDR2 YYNGEE. The CDR3 spans 16 residues. V dropped 3 bases and J dropped 6; count of bases not matched to a gene: 8. CDR3 sequence reads: CASSAIPGLAGNEQFF. CDR3 coding DNA: TGTGCCAGCAGCGCAATTCCAGGACTAGCGGGCAATGAGCAGTTCTTC. The full variable domain, rest sourced from reference TRBV9 and TRBJ2-1, is DSGVTQTPKHLITATGQRVTLRCSPRSGDLSVYWYQQSLDQGLQFLIQYYNGEERAKGNILERFSAQQFPDLHSELNLSSLELGDSALYFCASSAIPGLAGNEQFFGPGTRLTVL.

This chain connects TRBV5-1 to TRBJ2-3; 9 bases match TRBD2. CDR3 length equals 16 residues. Germline loops: CDR1 SGHRS, CDR2 YFSETQ. V lost 0 bases to trimming and J lost 5 bases; unmatched junction nucleotides: 7. The CDR3 reads CASSLVWSSGKDTQYF. The CDR3 DNA sequence: TGCGCCAGCAGCTTGGTTTGGTCTAGCGGGAAAGATACGCAGTATTTT.

This clonotype has ten or more counts. The V call is TRBV9, the J call TRBJ2-4; 12 bases agree with TRBD1. The CDR3 totals 17 residues. V shed 4 bases and J 6 bases; nucleotides not matched to a gene: 11. Germline CDR1 is SGDLS and CDR2 is YYNGEE. The CDR3, as DNA: TGTGCCAGCAGCAACAAACCGATGGGACAGGGGGCAAACATTCAGTACTTC. This encodes CASSNKPMGQGANIQYF.

The chain employs TRBV7-9 and TRBJ2-3; D remains ambiguous. Between the trimmed V and J ends, which lost 0 bases and 7 bases, there was a span of 14 bases. This CDR3 contains 15 residues. Germline V gene lookup returns CDR1 SEHNR and CDR2 FQNEAQ (reference sequence). CDR3 protein: CASSLAETDPYTQYF. CDR3 nucleotide sequence: TGTGCCAGCAGCTTAGCGGAAACGGATCCTTATACGCAGTATTTT.

This clonotype was observed a few times. The J gene is TRBJ2-5, the V gene TRBV6-1; D may be TRBD1 (6 bases). CDR1 and CDR2 (germline): MNHNS, SASEGT. V was clipped by 8 bases and J by 2 bases, with 18 bases between them. The length of the CDR3 is 15 residues. CDR3 sequence (DNA): TGTGCCAGCTATTCACAGGGTTTGGGGCAAGAGACCCAGTACTTC. Its translation is CASYSQGLGQETQYF.

This clonotype has just a few counts. V usage is TRBV4-3 and J usage is TRBJ2-4; D ambiguous. Germline lookup yields CDR1 LGHNA and CDR2 YSLEER. The CDR3 sequence is 15 residues long. V shed 1 base and J shed 3 bases, with 10 bases lying between them. The DNA for the CDR3 is TGCGCCAGCAGCCAAGGATCGATAGGCAAAAACATTCAGTACTTC. It yields the protein CASSQGSIGKNIQYF.

Note on this clonotype: This CDR3 is missing its conserved last phenylalanine or tryptophan, likely due to a read error. The DNA is omitted, as the CDR3 cannot be located on it reliably, and the CDR3 follows TCRdb's listing. The CDR3 region is CASNPREPSGNEQFS. The V gene is TRBV21-1, the J gene TRBJ2-1; TRBD2 was called by the table and not checked on the DNA. TRBV21-1 is a documented pseudogene. The CDR3 is made up of 15 amino acids, end residues included.

This clonotype was seen a handful of times. Relative to the germline gene, one junction end is altered; a read error may explain this. This rearrangement joins TRBV14 to TRBJ2-1; D unclear. The CDR3 runs 14 residues. Germline CDR1 and CDR2: SGHDN and FVKESK. The CDR3 protein is CAGSRLTSYNEQFF. CDR3 DNA: TGTGCCGGCAGCCGACTGACATCCTACAATGAGCAGTTCTTC.

There are a few counts of this clonotype. The chain has TRBV12-3 or TRBV12-4 and TRBJ2-7; a weak D match, TRBD2 (6 bases). This CDR3 is built from 14 residues. Trimming cost V 0 bases and J 4 bases, with 10 bases left between them. In nucleotides, the CDR3 is TGTGCCAGCAGTTTAGCGGGAGGTATTTACGAGCAGTACTTC. Translation: CASSLAGGIYEQYF.

A few counts support this clonotype. V gene TRBV5-5 combines with J gene TRBJ2-1; no definite D call. Trimming shortened V by 2 bases and J by 0 bases, and 9 bases separated the two germline ends. Germline V gene data show CDR1 as SGHKS and CDR2 as YYEKEE (reference sequence). CDR3 size: 15 residues. The CDR3 sequence is CASSFAQSSYNEQFF. The DNA of the CDR3 is TGTGCCAGCAGCTTCGCGCAGAGCTCCTACAATGAGCAGTTCTTC.